The rows below give T cell receptor beta chains drawn from one sample of a study of glioma-infiltrating T cells. TCRdb used MiXCR to reprocess the multiplex PCR reads, holding one entry per CDR3 protein. Altogether 150,000 or so distinct CDR3 sequences are present, 35% to 50% being singletons, with the ten largest covering around a fifth. Specimen: glioma tissue, nonneoplastic brain tissue, or PBMCs (not recorded which). These receptors were taken from a human donor with low-grade glioma or glioblastoma, undergoing nonglioma brain surgery, or in good health (not recorded which). CDR3s include the opening cysteine and the closing phenylalanine or tryptophan. D genes are given only for firm matches. Size values are once, few and many counts, or a class for expanded clones, and some rows have none.

clone size	V gene	J gene	D gene	CDR3 protein	CDR3 DNA
few	TRBV28	TRBJ1-5	TRBD1	CASSTGAQPQHF	TGTGCCAGCAGCACAGGGGCTCAGCCCCAGCATTTT
NA	TRBV2	TRBJ1-2	NA	CASSETGVYGYTF	TGTGCCAGCAGTGAAACAGGCGTCTATGGCTACACCTTC
few	TRBV6-5	TRBJ2-5	NA	CASSDGMWETQYF	TGTGCCAGCAGTGATGGTATGTGGGAGACCCAGTACTTC
few	TRBV29-1	TRBJ1-2	NA	CSVVSSTGYTF	TGCAGCGTTGTCTCCAGTACGGGCTACACCTTC
NA	TRBV6-5	TRBJ1-1	NA	CASSLGPSNTEAFF	TGTGCCAGCAGTCTCGGACCTTCGAACACTGAAGCTTTCTTT
NA	TRBV6-2/TRBV6-3	TRBJ2-1	TRBD1	CASRLDRAAGNEQFF	TGTGCCAGCAGACTAGACAGGGCCGCCGGGAATGAGCAGTTCTTC
few	TRBV6-1	TRBJ1-1	TRBD1	CASDRAGTEAFF	TGTGCCAGTGACAGGGCTGGAACTGAAGCTTTCTTT
many	TRBV20-1	TRBJ2-6	NA	CSAAWGNSGANVLTF	TGCAGTGCGGCGTGGGGGAACTCTGGGGCCAACGTCCTGACTTTC
few	TRBV20-1	TRBJ1-1	NA	CSASITENTEAFF	TGCAGTGCTAGTATAACGGAGAACACTGAAGCTTTCTTT
NA	TRBV10-3	TRBJ2-3	TRBD1	CAITPGQDTDTQYF	TGTGCCATCACCCCGGGACAGGACACAGATACGCAGTATTTT
few	TRBV7-2	TRBJ1-5	NA	CASSLLGVSQPQHF	TGTGCCAGCAGCTTGCTAGGGGTTAGTCAGCCCCAGCATTTT
few	TRBV15	TRBJ2-6	NA	CATSRSETGANVLTF	TGTGCCACCAGCAGATCTGAAACGGGGGCCAACGTCCTGACTTTC
NA	TRBV6-5	TRBJ1-1	TRBD1	CASGQGQGVSNTEAFF	TGCGCCAGCGGACAGGGACAGGGTGTTTCTAACACTGAAGCTTTCTTT
NA	TRBV7-9	TRBJ1-2	NA	CASSHPGQSYGYTF	TGTGCCAGCAGCCACCCAGGACAGTCCTATGGCTACACCTTC
NA	TRBV10-2	TRBJ2-7	TRBD1	CASSDRTGVVYEQYF	TGCGCCAGCAGTGACCGGACAGGGGTTGTTTACGAGCAGTACTTC
few	TRBV28	TRBJ2-5	NA	CASSLYETQYF	TGTGCCAGCAGTTTATATGAGACCCAGTACTTC
once	TRBV11-2	TRBJ2-7	NA	CASSPGLLGSYEQYF	TGTGCCAGCAGCCCGGGACTCCTGGGATCCTACGAGCAGTACTTC
NA	TRBV6-4	TRBJ2-7	NA	CASSVLRCSFEQYF	TGTGCCAGCAGCGTCCTCCGGTGCAGTTTCGAGCAGTACTTC
NA	TRBV27	TRBJ2-1	NA	CASRRVGGANEQFF	TGTGCCAGCAGGAGGGTAGGGGGGGCCAATGAGCAGTTCTTC
NA	TRBV24-1	TRBJ2-4	NA	CATSDFDESAKNIQYF	TGTGCCACCAGTGATTTCGACGAGTCGGCCAAAAACATTCAGTACTTC
NA	TRBV4-1	TRBJ1-3	NA	CASSQDRDVGNTIYF	TGCGCCAGCAGCCAAGATAGGGACGTTGGAAACACCATATATTTT
many	TRBV4-1	TRBJ2-1	TRBD1	CASSQGHRGNEQFF	TGCGCCAGCAGCCAGGGCCACAGGGGGAATGAGCAGTTCTTC